The clone carrying this T cell receptor (beta chain) was picked up a small number of times. Its antigen is not known. With 4 bases removed from V and 1 base from J, the gap between germline ends came to 21 bases. Germline loops: CDR1 SGDLS, CDR2 YYNGEE. The CDR3 runs 17 residues. This sample stems from a study of T-cell reconstitution after alpha-beta-depleted transplantation in children. Unique molecular identifiers were incorporated when the TCRbeta library was constructed. TCRdb independently ran MiXCR on the PCR reads; one entry per CDR3 protein. The sample lists 700,000 to 950,000 distinct CDR3 sequences; roughly 15% were seen once. Study results and caveats: The main origin of T-cell counts and diversity one year after transplant was newly produced T cells. Diversity of TCRbeta at day 60 was high in some patients, arising from surviving recipient T cells and thymic progenitors. Expanded graft clones, several hundred of them, were reportedly the source of alpha-beta T cells about two months after transplant.

The V gene is TRBV9, the J gene TRBJ2-7; D is perhaps TRBD2 (6 bases). Sequencing used PBMCs, mostly from graft donor cells, obtained 360 days after TCRalphabeta/CD19-depleted stem cell transplant. This sequence was found in a male patient under 18 who had a stem cell transplant for acute lymphoblastic leukemia, so the T cells may come from the graft donor. The CDR3 nucleotides are TGTGCCAGCAGCAAACCGCGATTCGGCGGGGCTTCCTACGAGCAGTACTTC. Translated, it gives CASSKPRFGGASYEQYF.